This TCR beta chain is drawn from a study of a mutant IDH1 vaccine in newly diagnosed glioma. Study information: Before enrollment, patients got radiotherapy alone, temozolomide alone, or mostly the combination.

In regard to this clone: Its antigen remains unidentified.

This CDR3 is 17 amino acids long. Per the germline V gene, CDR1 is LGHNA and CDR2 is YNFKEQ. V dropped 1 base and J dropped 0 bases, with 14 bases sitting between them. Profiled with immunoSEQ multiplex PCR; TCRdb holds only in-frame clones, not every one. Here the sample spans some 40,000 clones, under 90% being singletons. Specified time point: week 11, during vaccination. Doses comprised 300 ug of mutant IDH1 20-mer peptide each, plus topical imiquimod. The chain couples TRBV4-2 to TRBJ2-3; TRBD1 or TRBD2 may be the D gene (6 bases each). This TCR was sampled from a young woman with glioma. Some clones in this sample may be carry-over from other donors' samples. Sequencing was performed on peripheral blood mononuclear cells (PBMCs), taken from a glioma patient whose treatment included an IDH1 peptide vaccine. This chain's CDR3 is CASSQGGPAGSTDTQYF. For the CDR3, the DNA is TGTGCCAGCAGCCAAGGGGGGCCCGCGGGGAGCACAGATACGCAGTATTTT.